The rows below give T cell receptor beta chains drawn from one sample of a study of blood T cell repertoires in COVID-19. TCRdb keeps only in-frame clones here, not all; method: immunoSEQ multiplex PCR. Here the sample spans 85,000 to 100,000 clones, around 85% being singletons. The material sequenced was peripheral blood. The receptor source for this set is a woman aged 55 to 70 with COVID-19, enrolled during active disease. The CDR3 runs from the conserved cysteine through the conserved F or W. The D gene is left open where the match is weak. Some rows have no size entry. The others give once, few or many, or a class for an expanded clone.

D gene	clone size	V gene	J gene	CDR3 protein	CDR3 DNA
NA	NA	TRBV19	TRBJ2-7	CASTGNSYEQYF	TGTGCCAGTACAGGTAACTCCTACGAGCAGTACTTC
TRBD2	NA	TRBV5-1	TRBJ2-2	CASSLGTTNTGELFF	TGCGCCAGCAGCCTCGGGACTACCAACACCGGGGAGCTGTTTTTT
TRBD1	once	TRBV7-2	TRBJ2-7	CASSLVSGQAYEQYF	TGTGCCAGCAGCTTAGTTTCGGGACAGGCCTACGAGCAGTACTTC
TRBD1	NA	TRBV30	TRBJ1-2	CAQSQRDRGGYTF	TGTGCCCAATCACAGCGGGACAGGGGAGGCTACACCTTC
TRBD2	NA	TRBV5-1	TRBJ2-7	CASSLRPGGNSYEQYF	TGCGCCAGCAGCTTAAGGCCCGGGGGGAACTCCTACGAGCAGTACTTC
NA	NA	TRBV4-2	TRBJ2-5	CASSQEPRGEGAQYF	TGTGCCAGCAGCCAAGAACCCAGGGGGGAAGGGGCCCAGTACTTC
TRBD2	NA	TRBV4-3	TRBJ2-5	CASSQGTSGGLGETQYF	TGCGCCAGCAGCCAAGGGACTAGCGGGGGCTTAGGGGAGACCCAGTACTTC
NA	NA	TRBV28	TRBJ1-2	CASQRGFNYGYTF	TGTGCCTCCCAGAGGGGGTTTAACTATGGCTACACCTTC
TRBD1	NA	TRBV5-1	TRBJ2-3	CASSLGTGGGPDTQYF	TGCGCCAGCAGCTTGGGGACAGGGGGCGGCCCAGATACGCAGTATTTT
NA	NA	TRBV6-5	TRBJ1-5	CASYLDGRGDQPQHF	TGTGCCAGCTACTTAGATGGGAGGGGGGATCAGCCCCAGCATTTT